Each of the 16 T cell receptor beta chains below was sequenced from the same sample in a study of neoadjuvant anti-PD-1 for oral cavity cancer. Time point noted: after neoadjuvant nivolumab, at surgical resection. The method was immunoSEQ multiplex PCR; TCRdb's version includes in-frame clones alone and lacks a portion of them. Of about 68,000 clones in the sample, around 83% were seen once. The sequences come from PBMCs, collected after nivolumab (anti-PD-1) treatment. The origin of the receptors is a person between 40 and 79 years old with oral cavity squamous cell carcinoma.

CDR3 sequence: CASSPGTGGFEQYF. For the CDR3, the DNA is TGTGCCAGTAGCCCCGGGACAGGGGGCTTCGAGCAGTACTTC. The chain couples TRBV19 to TRBJ2-7, with 12 bases that match TRBD1. Trimming at V came to 6 bases and at J to 6 bases, leaving 6 bases not matched to a gene. The V gene's germline CDR1 is LNHDA and CDR2 SQIVND (reference sequence). This CDR3 is 14 amino acids long.

The V gene is TRBV27, the J gene TRBJ2-1; the D is unclear. This CDR3 is built from 14 residues. Germline values: CDR1 MNHEY, CDR2 SMNVEV (reference sequence). Between the trimmed V and J ends, which lost 6 bases and 2 bases, there was a span of 11 bases. CDR3 loop: CASSPGYPYNEQFF. CDR3 coding DNA: TGTGCCAGCAGCCCCGGCTATCCCTACAATGAGCAGTTCTTC.

J is TRBJ2-5 and V is TRBV12-5, with 11 bases aligning to TRBD2. CDR3 length: 15 amino acids. Germline CDR1 and CDR2: LGHNT and FRNRAP. The V gene end was trimmed by 7 bases and the J gene end by 7 bases; junction bases not matched to a gene: 11. CDR3: CASARGLAEPWTQYF. The CDR3 region has the DNA TGTGCTAGTGCTAGGGGACTAGCGGAGCCGTGGACCCAGTACTTC.

The chain links TRBV20-1 to TRBJ1-2; D not certain. The CDR3 covers 11 residues. Germline V lookup: CDR1 DFQATT, CDR2 SNEGSKA (reference sequence). Trimming took 8 bases from V and 7 from J, leaving 14 bases between them. CDR3 loop: CSSRAGGGYTF. The DNA for the CDR3 is TGCAGTTCCCGGGCCGGCGGTGGCTACACCTTC.

This sequence joins TRBV6-6 and TRBJ1-5; TRBD1 agrees at 7 bases. Germline V gene lookup returns CDR1 MNHNY and CDR2 SVGAGI (reference sequence). The CDR3 spans 15 residues. V shed 4 bases, J shed 4 bases, and the junction held 7 bases outside the gene matches. CDR3 in amino acids: CASSSTGAGNQPQHF. The CDR3 DNA reads as TGTGCCAGCAGTTCAACAGGGGCAGGGAATCAGCCCCAGCATTTT.

This CDR3 is CATSQAPNTEAFF. The CDR3, as DNA: TGTGCCACCAGCCAAGCACCGAACACTGAAGCTTTCTTT. The chain recombines TRBV15 with TRBJ1-1; D is unclear. This CDR3 spans 13 amino acids. V was cut by 5 bases and J by 1 base, with 8 bases left in between. The germline V gene has CDR1 LNHNV and CDR2 YYDKDF (reference sequence). The entire variable domain, with the rest obtained from reference TRBV15 and TRBJ1-1, is as follows: DAMVIQNPRYQVTQFGKPVTLSCSQTLNHNVMYWYQQKSSQAPKLLFHYYDKDFNNEADTPDNFQSRRPNTSFCFLDIRSPGLGDTAMYLCATSQAPNTEAFFGQGTRLTVV.

This chain uses TRBV29-1 with TRBJ2-1; 8 nucleotides align to TRBD2. CDR1 and CDR2 (germline): SQVTM, ANQGSEA. This CDR3 is 16 amino acids long. The J segment lost 8 bases and the V segment lost 5 bases, leaving 17 bases of the junction unmatched. CDR3 bases: TGCAGCGTTCTAGGAGGTAGCGGGATGCCGACATATGAGCAGTTCTTC. It yields the protein CSVLGGSGMPTYEQFF.

The rearrangement uses TRBV7-5 and TRBJ2-5; the D call TRBD1 from the table was never checked on the DNA. TRBV7-5 is described as a pseudogene. This CDR3 contains 12 residues. CDR3 loop: CARRQGQETQYF. In nucleotides, the CDR3 is TGTGCCAGAAGGCAGGGTCAAGAGACCCAGTACTTC.

This clone was seen more than once but under ten times. V gene TRBV6-1 combines with J gene TRBJ2-1, with 7 bases fitting TRBD2. The germline V gene encodes CDR1 MNHNS and CDR2 SASEGT. CDR3 size: 18 residues. V trimming: 6 bases; J trimming: 4 bases; junction bases outside the gene matches: 18. CDR3 protein: CASSEQSPPAGTYNEQFF. The CDR3 bases are TGTGCCAGCAGCGAACAGTCCCCCCCAGCGGGGACTTACAATGAGCAGTTCTTC.

This clone has just a few counts. This chain links TRBV15 with TRBJ2-1, with 8 bases identical to TRBD2. With V trimmed by 4 bases and J by 0 bases, 20 bases remained unmatched. CDR1 LNHNV and CDR2 YYDKDF come from the germline V gene (reference sequence). The CDR3 loop spans 21 amino acids. CDR3 DNA sequence: TGTGCCACCAGCACCCCGCCGTGGGGGGCGGGAGGCCAAAGCTCCTACAATGAGCAGTTCTTC. It translates to CATSTPPWGAGGQSSYNEQFF.

The V gene is TRBV27, the J gene TRBJ2-3; possibly TRBD1 for D (5 bases). The CDR3 consists of 13 residues. CDR1 is MNHEY and CDR2 is SMNVEV in the germline V gene (reference sequence). Trimming took off 3 bases at V and 14 bases at J, with 18 bases between the two ends. CDR3 in amino acids: CASSLKGLSFPYF. CDR3 in DNA: TGTGCCAGCAGTTTGAAGGGGCTTAGCTTCCCGTATTTT.

This chain connects TRBV6-1 to TRBJ1-5, with TRBD1 matching over 7 bases. The CDR3 is 15 amino acids. CDR1 is MNHNS and CDR2 is SASEGT in the germline V gene. V was clipped by 6 bases and J by 0 bases; unmatched bases: 5. The CDR3 region has the DNA TGTGCCAGCAGGCGACAGGGTGGTAGCAATCAGCCCCAGCATTTT. Protein product: CASRRQGGSNQPQHF.

V is TRBV5-1 and J is TRBJ1-1; unclear D gene. V lost 3 bases and J 1 base, leaving 10 bases between the germline ends. Germline CDR1 is SGHRS and CDR2 is YFSETQ. This CDR3 has 14 amino acids. The DNA of the CDR3 is TGCGCCAGCAGCTCCGGGCAGACGAACACTGAAGCTTTCTTT. It codes for CASSSGQTNTEAFF.

V usage is TRBV2 and J usage is TRBJ2-5, with TRBD1 identical over 7 bases. V lost 5 bases to trimming and J lost 5 bases; unmatched junction nucleotides: 14. From germline, CDR1 is SNHLY and CDR2 FYNNEI. The CDR3 is 16 residues long. The CDR3 DNA is TGTGCCAGCAGTAGGGGAAGGGCAGGGGGTCTGGAGACCCAGTACTTC. It codes for CASSRGRAGGLETQYF.

The rearrangement joins TRBV5-4 to TRBJ1-2; the D is unclear. V lost 4 bases to trimming and J lost 2 bases, with 12 bases between them. The germline CDR1 and CDR2 sequences are SGHNT and YYREEE (reference sequence). The CDR3 extends over 14 amino acids. CDR3 nucleotides: TGTGCCAGCAGCCCCGATGTACTGAACTATGGCTACACCTTC. It translates to CASSPDVLNYGYTF.

This clone was recorded only once. J is TRBJ2-1 and V is TRBV11-1; D is ambiguous. The V gene lost 1 base and the J gene lost 0 bases, with 10 bases spanning the gap. The germline V gene encodes CDR1 SGHAT and CDR2 FQDESV (reference sequence). There are 16 residues in the CDR3. CDR3 in DNA: TGTGCCAGCAGCTTAGTCCACGGTAGCTCCTACAATGAGCAGTTCTTC. Protein product: CASSLVHGSSYNEQFF.